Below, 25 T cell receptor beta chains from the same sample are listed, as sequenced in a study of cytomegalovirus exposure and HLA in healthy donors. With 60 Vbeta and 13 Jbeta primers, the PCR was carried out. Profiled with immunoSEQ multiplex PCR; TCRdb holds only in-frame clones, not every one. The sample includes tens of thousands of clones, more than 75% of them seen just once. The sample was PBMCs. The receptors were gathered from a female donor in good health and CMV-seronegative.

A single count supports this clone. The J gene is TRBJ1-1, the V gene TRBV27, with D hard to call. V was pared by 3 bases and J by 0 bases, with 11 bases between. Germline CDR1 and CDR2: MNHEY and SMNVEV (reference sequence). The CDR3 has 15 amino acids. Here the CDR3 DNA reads TGTGCCAGCAGTTTCAGGTTTGGCCTGAACACTGAAGCTTTCTTT. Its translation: CASSFRFGLNTEAFF.

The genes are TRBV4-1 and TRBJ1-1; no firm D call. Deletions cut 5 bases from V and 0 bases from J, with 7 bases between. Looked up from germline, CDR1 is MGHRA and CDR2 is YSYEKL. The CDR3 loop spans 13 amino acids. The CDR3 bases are TGCGCCAGCAGCAACAGAGTGAACACTGAAGCTTTCTTT. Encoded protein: CASSNRVNTEAFF.

For the CDR3, the DNA is TGTGCCAGCAGCTCCGACTATTGGGCCTATGAAGCTTTCTTT. Translated: CASSSDYWAYEAFF. The chain carries TRBV11-2 and TRBJ1-1; D is uncertain. Trimming took off 4 bases at V and 7 bases at J, with 16 bases between the two ends. The CDR3 runs to 14 residues. Germline V gives CDR1 SGHAT, CDR2 FQNNGV.

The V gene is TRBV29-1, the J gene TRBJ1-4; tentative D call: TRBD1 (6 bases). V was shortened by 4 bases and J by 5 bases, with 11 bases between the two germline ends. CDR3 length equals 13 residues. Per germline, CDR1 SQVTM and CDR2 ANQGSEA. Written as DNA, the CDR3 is TGCAGCGTTGGTGGACAGCCAAATGAAAAACTGTTTTTT. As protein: CSVGGQPNEKLFF.

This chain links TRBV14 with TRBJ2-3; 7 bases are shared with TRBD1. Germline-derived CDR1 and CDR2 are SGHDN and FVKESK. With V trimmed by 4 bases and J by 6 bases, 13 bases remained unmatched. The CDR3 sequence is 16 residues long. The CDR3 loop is CASSPRGQARRDTQYF. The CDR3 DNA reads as TGTGCCAGCAGCCCGCGCGGACAGGCCCGTCGGGATACGCAGTATTTT.

CDR3 DNA: TGCGCCAGCAGCCATCCGGGCAGGGACTATGGCTACACCTTC. This codes for CASSHPGRDYGYTF. The chain combines TRBV4-3 with TRBJ1-2; possible D gene TRBD1, 5 bases. The CDR3 is 14 residues long. Germline-derived CDR1 and CDR2 are LGHNA and YSLEER. Trimming pared 3 bases from V and 3 bases from J, leaving 11 bases between.

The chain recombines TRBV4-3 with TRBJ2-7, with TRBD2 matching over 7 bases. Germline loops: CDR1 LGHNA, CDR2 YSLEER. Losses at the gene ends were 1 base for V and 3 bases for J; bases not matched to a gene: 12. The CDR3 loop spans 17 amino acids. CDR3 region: CASSQGWGGLLHYEQYF. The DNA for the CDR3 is TGCGCCAGCAGCCAAGGGTGGGGGGGACTCTTGCACTACGAGCAGTACTTC.

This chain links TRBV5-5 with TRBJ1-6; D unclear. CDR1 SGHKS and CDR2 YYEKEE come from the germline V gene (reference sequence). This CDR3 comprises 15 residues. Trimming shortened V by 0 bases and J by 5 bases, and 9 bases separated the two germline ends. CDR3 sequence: CASSLVPVDNSPLHF. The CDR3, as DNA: TGTGCCAGCAGCTTGGTACCCGTAGATAATTCACCCCTCCACTTT.

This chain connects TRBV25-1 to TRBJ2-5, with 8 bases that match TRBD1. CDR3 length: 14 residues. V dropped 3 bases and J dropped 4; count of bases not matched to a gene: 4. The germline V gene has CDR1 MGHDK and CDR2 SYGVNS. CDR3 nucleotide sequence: TGTGCCAGCAGTGATCGGACAGGGATAGAGACCCAGTACTTC. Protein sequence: CASSDRTGIETQYF.

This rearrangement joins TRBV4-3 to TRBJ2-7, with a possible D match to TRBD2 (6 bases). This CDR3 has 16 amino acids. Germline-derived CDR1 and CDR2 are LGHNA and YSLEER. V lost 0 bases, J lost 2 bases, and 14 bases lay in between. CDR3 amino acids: CASSQDAGIGAYEQYF. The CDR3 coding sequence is TGCGCCAGCAGCCAAGACGCGGGGATCGGGGCCTACGAGCAGTACTTC.

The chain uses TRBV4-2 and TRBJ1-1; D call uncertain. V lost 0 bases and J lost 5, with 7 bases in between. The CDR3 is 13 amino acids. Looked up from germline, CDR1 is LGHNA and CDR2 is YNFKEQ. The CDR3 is CASSQDSGTEAFF. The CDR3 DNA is TGTGCCAGCAGCCAAGACTCGGGGACTGAAGCTTTCTTT.

The CDR3 here is CASSLGLAGVGGELFF. In DNA, the CDR3 is TGCGCCAGCAGCCTGGGGCTAGCGGGGGTCGGCGGGGAGCTGTTTTTT. The J gene is TRBJ2-2, the V gene TRBV5-1; 10 nucleotides align to TRBD2. This CDR3 has 16 residues. The J segment lost 7 bases and the V segment lost 4 bases, leaving 10 bases of the junction unmatched. The germline gives CDR1 SGHRS, CDR2 YFSETQ.

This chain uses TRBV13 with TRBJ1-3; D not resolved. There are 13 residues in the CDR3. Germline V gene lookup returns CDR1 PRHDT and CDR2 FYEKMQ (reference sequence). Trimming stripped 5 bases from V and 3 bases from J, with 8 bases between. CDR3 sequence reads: CASSDYSGNTIYF. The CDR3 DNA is TGTGCCAGCAGCGATTATAGTGGAAACACCATATATTTT.

The chain's CDR3 is CAWSGGGNRGQSDTQYF. CDR3 nucleotides: TGTGCCTGGAGTGGAGGGGGCAACAGGGGGCAGTCAGATACGCAGTATTTT. The chain has TRBV30 and TRBJ2-3; TRBD1 matches at 9 bases. The germline V gene encodes CDR1 GTSNPN and CDR2 SVGIG (reference sequence). The CDR3 length is 17 residues. Losses at the gene ends were 1 base for V and 4 bases for J; bases not matched to a gene: 12. Combining the CDR3 with reference TRBV30 and TRBJ2-3 gives the whole variable domain SQTIHQWPATLVQPVGSPLSLECTVEGTSNPNLYWYRQAAGRGLQLLFYSVGIGQISSEVPQNLSASRPQDRQFILSSKKLLLSDSGFYLCAWSGGGNRGQSDTQYFGPGTRLTVL.

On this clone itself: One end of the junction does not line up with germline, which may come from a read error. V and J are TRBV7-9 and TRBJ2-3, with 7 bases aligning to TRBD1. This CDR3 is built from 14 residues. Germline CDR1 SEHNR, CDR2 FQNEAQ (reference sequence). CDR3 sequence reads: CSSSLTGNTDTQYF. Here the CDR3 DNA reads TGTTCCAGCAGTCTGACAGGGAATACAGATACGCAGTATTTT. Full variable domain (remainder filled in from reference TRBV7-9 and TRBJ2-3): DTGVSQNPRHKITKRGQNVTFRCDPISEHNRLYWYRQTLGQGPEFLTYFQNEAQLEKSRLLSDRFSAERPKGSFSTLEIQRTEQGDSAMYLCSSSLTGNTDTQYFGPGTRLTVL.

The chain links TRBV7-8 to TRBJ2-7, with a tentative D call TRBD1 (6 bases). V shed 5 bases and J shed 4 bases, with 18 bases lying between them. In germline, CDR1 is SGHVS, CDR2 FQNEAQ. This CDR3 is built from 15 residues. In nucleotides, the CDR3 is TGTGCCAGCAGCCCGAACACAGGGTGGAATTACGAGCAGTACTTC. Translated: CASSPNTGWNYEQYF.

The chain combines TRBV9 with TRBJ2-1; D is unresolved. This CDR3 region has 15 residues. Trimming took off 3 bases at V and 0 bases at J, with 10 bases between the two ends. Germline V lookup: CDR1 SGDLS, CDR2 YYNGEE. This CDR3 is CASSAAPSSYNEQFF. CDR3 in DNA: TGTGCCAGCAGCGCTGCCCCGAGCTCCTACAATGAGCAGTTCTTC. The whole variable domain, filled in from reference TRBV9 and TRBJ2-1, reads DSGVTQTPKHLITATGQRVTLRCSPRSGDLSVYWYQQSLDQGLQFLIQYYNGEERAKGNILERFSAQQFPDLHSELNLSSLELGDSALYFCASSAAPSSYNEQFFGPGTRLTVL.

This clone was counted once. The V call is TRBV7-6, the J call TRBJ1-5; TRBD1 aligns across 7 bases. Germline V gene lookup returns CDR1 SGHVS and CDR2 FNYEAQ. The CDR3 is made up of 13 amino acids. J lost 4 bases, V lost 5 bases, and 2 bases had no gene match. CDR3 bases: TGTGCCAGCAGCCCCAGGGGGAATCAGCCCCAGCATTTT. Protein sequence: CASSPRGNQPQHF.

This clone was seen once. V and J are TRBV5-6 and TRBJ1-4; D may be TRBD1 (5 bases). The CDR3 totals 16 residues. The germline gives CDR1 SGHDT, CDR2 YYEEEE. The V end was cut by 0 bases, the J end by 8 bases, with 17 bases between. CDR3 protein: CASSLGAGIRNEKLFF. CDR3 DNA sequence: TGTGCCAGCAGCTTGGGTGCAGGGATCAGAAACGAAAAACTGTTTTTT.

CDR3 nucleotides: TGTGCCAGCAGTTTATTTGCGGGGGGGCCCCAAAACATTCAGTACTTC. It specifies CASSLFAGGPQNIQYF. V gene TRBV27 combines with J gene TRBJ2-4, with TRBD2 matching over 9 bases. V gave up 1 base and J gave up 5 bases; unmatched junction bases: 6. Germline V gene lookup returns CDR1 MNHEY and CDR2 SMNVEV (reference sequence). This CDR3 has 16 residues.

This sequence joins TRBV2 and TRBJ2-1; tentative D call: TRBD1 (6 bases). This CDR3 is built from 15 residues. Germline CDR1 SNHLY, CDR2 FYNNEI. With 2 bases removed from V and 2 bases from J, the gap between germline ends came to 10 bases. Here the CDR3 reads CASSEPRGPYNEQFF. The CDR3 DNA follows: TGTGCCAGCAGTGAACCCAGGGGTCCCTACAATGAGCAGTTCTTC.

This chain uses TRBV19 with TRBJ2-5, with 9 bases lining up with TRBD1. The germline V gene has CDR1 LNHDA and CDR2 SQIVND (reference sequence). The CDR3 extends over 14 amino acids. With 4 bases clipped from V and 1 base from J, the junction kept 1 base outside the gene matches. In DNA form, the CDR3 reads TGTGCCAGTAGTACGACAGGGGGCCAAGAGACCCAGTACTTC. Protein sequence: CASSTTGGQETQYF.

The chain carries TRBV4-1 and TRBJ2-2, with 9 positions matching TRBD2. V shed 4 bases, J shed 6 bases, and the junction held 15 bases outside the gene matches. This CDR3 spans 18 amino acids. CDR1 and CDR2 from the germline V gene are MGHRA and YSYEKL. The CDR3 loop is CASSRRTSGPDLAGELFF. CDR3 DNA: TGCGCCAGCAGCCGAAGAACTAGCGGGCCCGACCTCGCCGGGGAGCTGTTTTTT.

CDR3: CATSRAATPGGKNIQYF. The CDR3 nucleotides are TGTGCCACCAGCAGAGCAGCGACACCCGGGGGCAAAAACATTCAGTACTTC. This chain uses TRBV15 with TRBJ2-4; a possible D gene is TRBD2 (6 bases). From germline, CDR1 is LNHNV and CDR2 YYDKDF (reference sequence). CDR3 length equals 17 residues. V lost 1 base, J lost 3 bases, and 16 bases lay in between.

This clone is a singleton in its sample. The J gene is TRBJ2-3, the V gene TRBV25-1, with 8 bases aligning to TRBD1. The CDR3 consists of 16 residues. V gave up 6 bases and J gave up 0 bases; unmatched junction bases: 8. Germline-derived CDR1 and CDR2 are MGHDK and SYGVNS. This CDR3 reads CASRELTGVSTDTQYF. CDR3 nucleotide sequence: TGTGCCAGCAGAGAACTGACAGGGGTCAGCACAGATACGCAGTATTTT.